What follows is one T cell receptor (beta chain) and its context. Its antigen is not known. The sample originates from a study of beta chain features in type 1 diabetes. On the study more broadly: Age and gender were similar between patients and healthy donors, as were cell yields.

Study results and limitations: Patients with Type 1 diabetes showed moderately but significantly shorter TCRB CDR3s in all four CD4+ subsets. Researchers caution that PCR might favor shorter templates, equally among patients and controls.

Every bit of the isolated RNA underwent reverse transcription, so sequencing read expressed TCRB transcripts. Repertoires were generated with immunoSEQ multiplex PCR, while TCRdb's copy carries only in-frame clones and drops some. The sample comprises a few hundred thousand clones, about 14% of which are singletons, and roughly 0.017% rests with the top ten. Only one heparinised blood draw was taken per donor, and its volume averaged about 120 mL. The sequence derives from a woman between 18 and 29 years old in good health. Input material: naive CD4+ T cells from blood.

The CDR3 nucleotides are TGTGCCAGCAGCCCACCCACCGGGAGGACCGGGGAGCTGTTTTTT. Amino acids: CASSPPTGRTGELFF. The chain has TRBV13 and TRBJ2-2; 7 positions agree with TRBD2. Germline values: CDR1 PRHDT, CDR2 FYEKMQ (reference sequence). The V segment lost 5 bases and the J segment 5 bases; nucleotides outside the gene matches: 8. The length of the CDR3 is 15 residues.